This T cell receptor (beta chain) was observed in a study of T cell repertoires in cytomegalovirus infection. On the study more broadly: Evidence of both CMV infection and a matching HLA type came from public TCR beta signatures.

The germline CDR1 and CDR2 sequences are MNHEY and SVGAGI. This CDR3 has 16 amino acids. V was clipped by 0 bases and J by 7 bases, with 18 bases between them. This clonotype was recorded many times. TCRdb analysed the reads with MiXCR anew, one entry per CDR3 protein. The data hold about 260,000 distinct CDR3 sequences, with 12% to 15% observed a single time. The V gene is TRBV6-5, the J gene TRBJ1-2; D is undetermined. What was sequenced was PBMCs. The sequence was obtained from a human donor in good health (CMV status not recorded). Some clones in this sample may be carry-over from other donors' samples. The CDR3, as DNA: TGTGCCAGCAGTTACTCGTCCGGACTCTCTCTGGGTGGCTACACCTTC. Translating gives CASSYSSGLSLGGYTF.